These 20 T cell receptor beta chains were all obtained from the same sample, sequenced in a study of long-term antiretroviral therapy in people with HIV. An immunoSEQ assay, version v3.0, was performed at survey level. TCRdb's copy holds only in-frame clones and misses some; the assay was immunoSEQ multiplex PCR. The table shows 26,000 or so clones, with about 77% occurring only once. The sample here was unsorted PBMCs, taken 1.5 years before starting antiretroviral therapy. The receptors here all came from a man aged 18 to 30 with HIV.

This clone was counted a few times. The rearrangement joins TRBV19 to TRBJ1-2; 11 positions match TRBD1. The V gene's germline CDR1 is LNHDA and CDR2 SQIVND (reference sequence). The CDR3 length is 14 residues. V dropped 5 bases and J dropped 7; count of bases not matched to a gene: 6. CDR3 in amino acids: CASSSPGQGVGYTF. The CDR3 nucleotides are TGTGCCAGTAGTTCCCCGGGACAGGGGGTTGGCTACACCTTC.

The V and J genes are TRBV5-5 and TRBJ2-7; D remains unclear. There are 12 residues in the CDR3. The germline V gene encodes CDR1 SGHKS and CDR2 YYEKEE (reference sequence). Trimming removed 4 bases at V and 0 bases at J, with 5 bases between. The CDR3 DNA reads TGTGCCAGCAGCCCGAGCTCCTACGAGCAGTACTTC. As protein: CASSPSSYEQYF.

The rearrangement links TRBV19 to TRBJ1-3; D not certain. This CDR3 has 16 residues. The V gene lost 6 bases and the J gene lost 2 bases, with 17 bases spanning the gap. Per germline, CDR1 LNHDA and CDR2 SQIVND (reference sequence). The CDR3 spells CASSLGSLTTGNTIYF. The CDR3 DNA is TGTGCCAGTAGCCTCGGGTCCTTAACAACTGGAAACACCATATATTTT.

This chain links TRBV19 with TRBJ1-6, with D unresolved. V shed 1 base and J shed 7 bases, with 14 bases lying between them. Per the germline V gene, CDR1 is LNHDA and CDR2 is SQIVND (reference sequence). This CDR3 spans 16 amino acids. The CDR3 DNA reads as TGTGCCAGTAGTATAGTTGCAGGAAAAGTCAATTCACCCCTCCACTTT. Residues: CASSIVAGKVNSPLHF.

The CDR3 loop is CASNYRVTNTGELFF. In DNA, the CDR3 is TGCGCCAGCAACTACAGGGTAACGAACACCGGGGAGCTGTTTTTT. This chain joins TRBV4-1 and TRBJ2-2; TRBD1 might be the D (6 bases). The CDR3 consists of 15 residues. Trimming removed 7 bases from V and 0 bases from J, with 12 bases in between. In germline, CDR1 is MGHRA, CDR2 YSYEKL.

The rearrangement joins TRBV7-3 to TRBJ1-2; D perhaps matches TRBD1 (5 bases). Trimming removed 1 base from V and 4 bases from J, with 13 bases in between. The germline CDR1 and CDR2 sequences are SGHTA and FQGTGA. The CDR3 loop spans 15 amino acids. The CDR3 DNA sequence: TGTGCCAGCAGCTTAAGATTGGGACGTAGCTATGGCTACACCTTC. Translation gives CASSLRLGRSYGYTF.

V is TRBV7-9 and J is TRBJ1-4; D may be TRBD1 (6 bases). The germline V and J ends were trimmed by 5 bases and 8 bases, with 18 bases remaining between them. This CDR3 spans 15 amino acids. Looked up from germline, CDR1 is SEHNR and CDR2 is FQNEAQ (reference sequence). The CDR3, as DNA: TGTGCCAGCAGCCCTCACGCGCAGGGGCGGGAAAAACTGTTTTTT. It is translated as CASSPHAQGREKLFF.

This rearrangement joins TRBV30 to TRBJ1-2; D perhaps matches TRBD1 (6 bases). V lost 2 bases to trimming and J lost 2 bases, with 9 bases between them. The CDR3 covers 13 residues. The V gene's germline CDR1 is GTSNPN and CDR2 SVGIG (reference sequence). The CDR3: CAWSRDNNYGYTF. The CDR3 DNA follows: TGTGCCTGGAGTAGGGACAACAACTATGGCTACACCTTC.

CDR3 sequence: CASSQDRGNNQPQHF. DNA for the CDR3: TGCGCCAGCAGCCAAGACAGGGGGAACAATCAGCCCCAGCATTTT. The chain uses TRBV4-1 and TRBJ1-5, with TRBD1 matching over 7 bases. V trimming: 0 bases; J trimming: 3 bases; junction bases outside the gene matches: 2. The length of the CDR3 is 15 residues. Germline loops: CDR1 MGHRA, CDR2 YSYEKL.

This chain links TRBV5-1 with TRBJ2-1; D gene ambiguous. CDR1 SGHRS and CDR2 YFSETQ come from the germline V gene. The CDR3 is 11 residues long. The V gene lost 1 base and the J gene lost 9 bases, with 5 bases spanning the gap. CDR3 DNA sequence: TGCGCCAGCAGCTTGTTTGGTGAGCAGTTCTTC. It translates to CASSLFGEQFF.

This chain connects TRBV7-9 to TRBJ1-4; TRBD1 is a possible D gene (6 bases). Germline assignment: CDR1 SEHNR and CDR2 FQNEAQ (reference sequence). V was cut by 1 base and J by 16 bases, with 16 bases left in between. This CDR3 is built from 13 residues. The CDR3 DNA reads TGTGCCAGCAGCTTAGATCGGGCTGGGGGCCGGTTTTTT. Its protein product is CASSLDRAGGRFF.

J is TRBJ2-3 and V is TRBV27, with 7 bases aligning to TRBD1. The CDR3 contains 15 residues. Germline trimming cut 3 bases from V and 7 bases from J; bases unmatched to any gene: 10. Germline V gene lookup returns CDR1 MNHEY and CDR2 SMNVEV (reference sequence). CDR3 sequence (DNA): TGTGCCAGCAGTTTCGACGGGACAGCAAGTAATACGCAGTATTTT. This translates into CASSFDGTASNTQYF.

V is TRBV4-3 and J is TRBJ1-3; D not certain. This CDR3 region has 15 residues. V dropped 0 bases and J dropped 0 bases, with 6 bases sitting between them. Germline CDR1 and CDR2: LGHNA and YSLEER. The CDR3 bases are TGCGCCAGCAGCCAAGATTTGGGCTCTGGAAACACCATATATTTT. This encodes CASSQDLGSGNTIYF.

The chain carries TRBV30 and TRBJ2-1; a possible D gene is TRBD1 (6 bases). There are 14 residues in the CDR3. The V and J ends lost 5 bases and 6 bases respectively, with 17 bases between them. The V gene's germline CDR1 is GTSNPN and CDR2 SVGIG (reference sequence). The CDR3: CAWGRKQGRNEQFF. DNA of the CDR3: TGTGCCTGGGGTCGAAAACAGGGTCGCAATGAGCAGTTCTTC.

For the CDR3, the DNA is TGTGCCACCCTTAGGACAGGGGGAACCGGGGAGCTGTTTTTT. Translated: CATLRTGGTGELFF. This sequence joins TRBV13 and TRBJ2-2, with 10 bases aligning to TRBD1. CDR1 is PRHDT and CDR2 is FYEKMQ in the germline V gene (reference sequence). With 10 bases clipped from V and 5 bases from J, the junction kept 7 bases outside the gene matches. The CDR3 contains 14 residues.

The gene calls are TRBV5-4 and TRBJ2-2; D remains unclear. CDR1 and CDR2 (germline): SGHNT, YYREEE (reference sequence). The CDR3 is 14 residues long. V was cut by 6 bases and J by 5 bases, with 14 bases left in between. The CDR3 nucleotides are TGTGCCAGCACCAACCCCTCCGGGACCGGGGAGCTGTTTTTT. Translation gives CASTNPSGTGELFF.

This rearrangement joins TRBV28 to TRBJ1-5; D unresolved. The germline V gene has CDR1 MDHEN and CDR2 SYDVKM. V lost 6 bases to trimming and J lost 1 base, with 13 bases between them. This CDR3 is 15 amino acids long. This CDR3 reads CASREGFRSNQPQHF. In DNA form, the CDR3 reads TGTGCCAGCAGGGAGGGTTTTCGGAGCAATCAGCCCCAGCATTTT.

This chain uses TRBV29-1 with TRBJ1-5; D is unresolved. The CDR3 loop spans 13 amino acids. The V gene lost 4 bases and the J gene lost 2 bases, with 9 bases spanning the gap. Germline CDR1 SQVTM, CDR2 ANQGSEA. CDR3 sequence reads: CSVAGLGNQPQHF. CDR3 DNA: TGCAGCGTTGCGGGTCTCGGCAATCAGCCCCAGCATTTT.

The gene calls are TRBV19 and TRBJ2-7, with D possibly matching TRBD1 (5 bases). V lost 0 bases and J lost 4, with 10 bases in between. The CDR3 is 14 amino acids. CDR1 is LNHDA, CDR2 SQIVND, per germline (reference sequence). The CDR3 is CASSIETGLYEQYF. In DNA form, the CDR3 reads TGTGCCAGTAGTATAGAAACAGGTTTATACGAGCAGTACTTC.

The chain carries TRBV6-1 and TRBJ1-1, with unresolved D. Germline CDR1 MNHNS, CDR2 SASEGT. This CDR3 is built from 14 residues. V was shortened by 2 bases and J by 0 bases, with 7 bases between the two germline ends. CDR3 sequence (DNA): TGTGCCAGCAGTGAATACTTCCTGAACACTGAAGCTTTCTTT. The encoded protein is CASSEYFLNTEAFF.